Below are 12 T cell receptor beta chains sequenced from a single sample in a study of shared clonotypes between healthy human individuals. Produced via immunoSEQ multiplex PCR; TCRdb's table is partial and in-frame only. The table has some 2.3 million clones, 93% seen once. The specimen was naive CD4+ T cells from PBMCs. Subset of the sample: CD45RA+ positively selected. These receptors were obtained from a man between 18 and 35 years old in good health. Some clones in this sample may be carry-over from other donors' samples.

The rearrangement joins TRBV29-1 to TRBJ2-7, with a tentative D call TRBD2 (5 bases). The V and J ends lost 3 bases and 2 bases respectively, with 11 bases between them. The CDR3 is 13 amino acids. The germline gives CDR1 SQVTM, CDR2 ANQGSEA. The CDR3: CSVDGFGAYEQYF. CDR3 in DNA: TGCAGCGTTGATGGATTCGGGGCCTACGAGCAGTACTTC.

This chain links TRBV5-1 with TRBJ2-3, with 8 bases matching TRBD2. The CDR3 is made up of 14 amino acids. The ends lost 4 bases at V and 5 bases at J; junction bases unmatched: 6. The germline gives CDR1 SGHRS, CDR2 YFSETQ. The CDR3 nucleotides are TGCGCCAGCAGCGGAGCGGGAGTGGGAGATACGCAGTATTTT. Translation gives CASSGAGVGDTQYF.

This rearrangement joins TRBV5-1 to TRBJ2-1; the D gene is possibly TRBD2 (5 bases). Germline CDR1 is SGHRS and CDR2 is YFSETQ. V shed 0 bases and J shed 5 bases, with 12 bases lying between them. The CDR3 covers 15 residues. CDR3 nucleotides: TGCGCCAGCAGCTTGGTACTATCCGGGAACAATGAGCAGTTCTTC. Residues: CASSLVLSGNNEQFF.

This chain links TRBV11-1 with TRBJ2-5; no clear D. The V end was cut by 5 bases, the J end by 5 bases, with 9 bases between. This CDR3 is 12 amino acids long. Germline assignment: CDR1 SGHAT and CDR2 FQDESV (reference sequence). This CDR3 reads CASSPNLETQYF. DNA for the CDR3: TGTGCCAGCAGCCCCAATTTGGAGACCCAGTACTTC.

This sequence joins TRBV7-2 and TRBJ2-7; D possibly corresponds to TRBD1 (5 bases). The CDR3 loop spans 15 amino acids. The ends were cut back, 6 bases at V and 0 bases at J, with 15 bases in the middle. Germline V gene sequence: CDR1 SGHTA, CDR2 FQGNSA. Written as DNA, the CDR3 is TGTGCCAGCAGATCTGCAGGGATTCTCTCCTACGAGCAGTACTTC. Encoded protein: CASRSAGILSYEQYF.

The rearrangement links TRBV7-8 to TRBJ2-7; D is unclear. V shed 1 base and J shed 7 bases, with 5 bases lying between them. Germline-derived CDR1 and CDR2 are SGHVS and FQNEAQ. The CDR3 has 11 amino acids. The CDR3 DNA is TGTGCCAGCAGCTTAGGAAATGAGCAGTACTTC. It is translated as CASSLGNEQYF. The full variable domain, completed using reference TRBV7-8 and TRBJ2-7, is GAGVSQSPRYKVAKRGQDVALRCDPISGHVSLFWYQQALGQGPEFLTYFQNEAQLDKSGLPSDRFFAERPEGSVSTLKIQRTQQEDSAVYLCASSLGNEQYFGPGTRLTVT.

The rearrangement uses TRBV28 and TRBJ2-7, with D uncertain. The CDR3 runs 17 residues. V was clipped by 3 bases and J by 3 bases, with 21 bases between them. CDR1 is MDHEN and CDR2 is SYDVKM in the germline V gene. The CDR3 region is CASSFLLDSPGSYEQYF. CDR3 nucleotide sequence: TGTGCCAGCAGTTTCCTATTGGATTCCCCGGGTAGCTACGAGCAGTACTTC.

The genes are TRBV12-5 and TRBJ2-1; D ambiguous. The V and J ends lost 1 base and 15 bases respectively, with 10 bases between them. In germline, CDR1 is LGHNT, CDR2 FRNRAP. This CDR3 is 11 amino acids long. The DNA for the CDR3 is TGTGCTAGTGGTTTGGGCCGCTCCTGGTTCTTC. It codes for CASGLGRSWFF.

The rearrangement joins TRBV28 to TRBJ2-1, with D maybe TRBD2 (6 bases). This CDR3 is built from 12 residues. The V end lost 10 bases, the J end lost 7 bases, and 14 bases lay between the germline ends. Germline values: CDR1 MDHEN, CDR2 SYDVKM. DNA for the CDR3: TGTGCCACGGGGACTCTGGAGAATGAGCAGTTCTTC. Residues: CATGTLENEQFF.

The chain joins TRBV28 to TRBJ1-5, with no clear D. Germline values: CDR1 MDHEN, CDR2 SYDVKM. The CDR3 has 15 amino acids. V dropped 3 bases and J dropped 0 bases, with 9 bases sitting between them. CDR3 in DNA: TGTGCCAGCAGTTTTGCGGGGTTTAGCAATCAGCCCCAGCATTTT. It is translated as CASSFAGFSNQPQHF.

This chain links TRBV5-1 with TRBJ2-7; TRBD1 or TRBD2 may be the D gene (5 bases each). V lost 4 bases to trimming and J lost 2 bases, with 16 bases between them. Germline V CDR1 and CDR2: SGHRS, YFSETQ. CDR3 length: 15 amino acids. CDR3 coding DNA: TGCGCCAGCAGCGAATCACCGGGACCAGCCTACGAGCAGTACTTC. Its translation: CASSESPGPAYEQYF.

The V gene is TRBV18, the J gene TRBJ1-5; TRBD1 is a possible D gene (5 bases). The CDR3 is 15 amino acids. V was pared by 6 bases and J by 9 bases, with 21 bases between. Germline lookup yields CDR1 KGHSH and CDR2 LQKENI. CDR3 in amino acids: CASSLYRGGQGPQHF. The DNA of the CDR3 is TGTGCCAGCTCTCTATACCGGGGCGGGCAAGGGCCCCAGCATTTT.